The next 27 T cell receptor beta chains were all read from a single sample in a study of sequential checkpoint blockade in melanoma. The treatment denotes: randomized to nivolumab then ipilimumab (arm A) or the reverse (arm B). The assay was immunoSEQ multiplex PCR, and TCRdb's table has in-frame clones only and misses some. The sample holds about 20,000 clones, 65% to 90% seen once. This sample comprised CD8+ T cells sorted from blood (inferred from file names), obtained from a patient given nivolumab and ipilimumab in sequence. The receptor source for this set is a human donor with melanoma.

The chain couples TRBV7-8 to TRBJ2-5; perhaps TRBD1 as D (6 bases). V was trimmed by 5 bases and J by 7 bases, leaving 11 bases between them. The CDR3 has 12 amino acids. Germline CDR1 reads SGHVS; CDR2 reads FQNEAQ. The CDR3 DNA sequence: TGTGCCAGCAGCGCGCAAGGGGGGACCCAGTACTTC. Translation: CASSAQGGTQYF.

The CDR3 DNA reads TGTGCCAGCAGTAAGTACGGACAGGGTGCCAATCAGCCCCAGCATTTT. Translating it yields CASSKYGQGANQPQHF. The V and J genes are TRBV2 and TRBJ1-5; 8 positions match TRBD1. This CDR3 region has 16 residues. V shed 5 bases and J 3 bases; nucleotides not matched to a gene: 9. Germline V gene sequence: CDR1 SNHLY, CDR2 FYNNEI.

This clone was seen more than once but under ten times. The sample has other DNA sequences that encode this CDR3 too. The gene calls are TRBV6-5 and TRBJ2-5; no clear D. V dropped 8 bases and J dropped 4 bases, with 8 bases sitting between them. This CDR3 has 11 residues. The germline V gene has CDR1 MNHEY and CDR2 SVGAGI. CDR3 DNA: TGTGCCAGCGAGTTAGCAGAGACCCAGTACTTC. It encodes CASELAETQYF.

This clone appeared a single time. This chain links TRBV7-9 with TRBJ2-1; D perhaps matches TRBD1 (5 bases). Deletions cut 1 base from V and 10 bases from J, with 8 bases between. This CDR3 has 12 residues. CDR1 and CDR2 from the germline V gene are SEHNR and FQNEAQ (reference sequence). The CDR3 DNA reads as TGTGCCAGCAGCTTAGGATGGACAGAGCAGTTCTTC. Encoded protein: CASSLGWTEQFF.

DNA for the CDR3: TGTGCCTGGAAAAAAGGGGGCGAAAAACTGTTTTTT. Its translation: CAWKKGGEKLFF. The rearrangement joins TRBV30 to TRBJ1-4; 7 nucleotides match TRBD1. V shed 4 bases, J shed 8 bases, and the junction held 4 bases outside the gene matches. CDR1 and CDR2 from the germline V gene are GTSNPN and SVGIG (reference sequence). The CDR3 runs to 12 residues.

The CDR3 loop reads CASSLGQKPQHF. In DNA form, the CDR3 reads TGTGCCAGCAGCTTGGGTCAAAAGCCCCAGCATTTT. V usage is TRBV5-6 and J usage is TRBJ1-5; D is uncertain. This CDR3 spans 12 amino acids. From germline, CDR1 is SGHDT and CDR2 YYEEEE. The V gene lost 0 bases and the J gene lost 8 bases, with 6 bases spanning the gap.

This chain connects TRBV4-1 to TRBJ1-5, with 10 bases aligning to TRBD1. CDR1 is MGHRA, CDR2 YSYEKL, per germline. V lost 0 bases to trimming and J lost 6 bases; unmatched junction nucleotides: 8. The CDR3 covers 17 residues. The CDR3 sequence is CASSQDLGTGVFQPQHF. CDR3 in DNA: TGCGCCAGCAGCCAAGACCTGGGGACAGGGGTATTTCAGCCCCAGCATTTT.

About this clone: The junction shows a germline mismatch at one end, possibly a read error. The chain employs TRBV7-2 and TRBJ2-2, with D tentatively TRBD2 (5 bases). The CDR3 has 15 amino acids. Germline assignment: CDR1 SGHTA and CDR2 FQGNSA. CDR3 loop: CASSLVGWNTGELLF. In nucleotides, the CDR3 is TGTGCCAGCAGCTTAGTCGGCTGGAACACCGGGGAGCTGCTTTTT.

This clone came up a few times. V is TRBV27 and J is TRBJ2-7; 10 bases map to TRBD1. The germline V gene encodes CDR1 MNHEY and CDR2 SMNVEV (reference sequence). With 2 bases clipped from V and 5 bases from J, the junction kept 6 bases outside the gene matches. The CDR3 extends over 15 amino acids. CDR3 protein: CASSLGWTGGDEQYF. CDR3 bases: TGTGCCAGCAGTTTAGGGTGGACAGGGGGGGACGAGCAGTACTTC.

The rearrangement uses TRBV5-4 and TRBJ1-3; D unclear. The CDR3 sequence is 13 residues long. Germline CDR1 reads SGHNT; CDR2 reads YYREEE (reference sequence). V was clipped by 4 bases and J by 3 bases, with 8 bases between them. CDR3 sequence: CASSPGSGNTIYF. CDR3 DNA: TGTGCCAGCAGCCCGGGAAGTGGAAACACCATATATTTT.

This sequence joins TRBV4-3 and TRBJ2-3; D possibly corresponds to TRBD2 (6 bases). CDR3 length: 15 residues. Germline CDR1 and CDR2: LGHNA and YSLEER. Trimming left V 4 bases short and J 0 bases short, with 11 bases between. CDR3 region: CASSRGLFSTDTQYF. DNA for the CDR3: TGCGCCAGCAGCCGAGGACTATTCAGCACAGATACGCAGTATTTT.

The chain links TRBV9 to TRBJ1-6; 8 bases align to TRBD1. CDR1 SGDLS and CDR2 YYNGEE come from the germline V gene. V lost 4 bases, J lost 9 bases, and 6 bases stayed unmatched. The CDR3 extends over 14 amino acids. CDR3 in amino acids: CASSFRDRISPLHF. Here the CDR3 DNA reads TGTGCCAGCAGCTTCCGGGACAGGATTTCACCCCTCCACTTT.

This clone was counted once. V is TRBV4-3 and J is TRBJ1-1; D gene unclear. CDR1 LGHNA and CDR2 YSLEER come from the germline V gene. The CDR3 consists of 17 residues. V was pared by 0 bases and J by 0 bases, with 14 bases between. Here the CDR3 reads CASSQDSWRGMNTEAFF. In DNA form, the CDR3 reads TGCGCCAGCAGCCAAGATAGTTGGCGCGGAATGAACACTGAAGCTTTCTTT.

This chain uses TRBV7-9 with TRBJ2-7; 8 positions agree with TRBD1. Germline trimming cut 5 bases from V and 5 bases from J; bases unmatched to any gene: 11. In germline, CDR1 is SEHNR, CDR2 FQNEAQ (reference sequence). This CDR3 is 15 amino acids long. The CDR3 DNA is TGTGCCAGCAGCCATTCCCGGACAGGGAGCGACGAGCAGTACTTC. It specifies CASSHSRTGSDEQYF.

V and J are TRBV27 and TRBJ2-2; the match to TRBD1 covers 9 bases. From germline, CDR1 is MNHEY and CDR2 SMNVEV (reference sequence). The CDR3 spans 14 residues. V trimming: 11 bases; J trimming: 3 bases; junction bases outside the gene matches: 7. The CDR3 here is CASSGQGHTGELFF. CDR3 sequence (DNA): TGTGCCTCATCGGGACAGGGCCACACCGGGGAGCTGTTTTTT.

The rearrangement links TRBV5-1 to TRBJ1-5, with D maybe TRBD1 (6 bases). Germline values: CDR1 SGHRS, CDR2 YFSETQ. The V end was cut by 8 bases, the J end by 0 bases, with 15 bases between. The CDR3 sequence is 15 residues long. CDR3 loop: CASPQGQLSNQPQHF. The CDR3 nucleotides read TGCGCCAGTCCCCAAGGACAGCTTAGCAATCAGCCCCAGCATTTT.

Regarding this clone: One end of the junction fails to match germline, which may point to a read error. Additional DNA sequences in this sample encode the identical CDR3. The chain's CDR3 is CASSLSTGTAYGYTF. As DNA, the CDR3 is TGTGCCAGCAGTCTATCTACAGGGACCGCCTATGGCTACACCTTC. The chain has TRBV10-3 and TRBJ1-2, with a weak D call TRBD1 (6 bases). This CDR3 region has 15 residues. Germline V gives CDR1 ENHRY, CDR2 SYGVKD.

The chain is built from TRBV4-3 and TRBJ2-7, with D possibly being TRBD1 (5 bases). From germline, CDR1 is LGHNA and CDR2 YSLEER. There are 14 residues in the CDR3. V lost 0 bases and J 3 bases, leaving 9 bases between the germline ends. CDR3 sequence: CASSQDRAYYEQYF. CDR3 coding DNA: TGCGCCAGCAGCCAAGACAGGGCGTACTACGAGCAGTACTTC.

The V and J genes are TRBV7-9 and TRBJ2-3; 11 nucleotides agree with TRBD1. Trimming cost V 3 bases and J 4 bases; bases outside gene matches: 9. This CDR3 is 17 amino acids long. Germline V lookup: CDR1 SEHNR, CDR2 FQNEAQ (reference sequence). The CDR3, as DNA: TGTGCCAGCAGCTTGGGACAGGGGGATGCACGGGCAGATACGCAGTATTTT. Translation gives CASSLGQGDARADTQYF.

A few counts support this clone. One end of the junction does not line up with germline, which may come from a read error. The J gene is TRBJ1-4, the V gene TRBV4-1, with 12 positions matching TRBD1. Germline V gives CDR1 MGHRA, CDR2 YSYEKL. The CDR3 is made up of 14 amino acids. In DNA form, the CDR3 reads TGCGCCAGCAGCCAGGCGGGACAGGGGGCAAAAACTGTTTTT. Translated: CASSQAGQGAKTVF.

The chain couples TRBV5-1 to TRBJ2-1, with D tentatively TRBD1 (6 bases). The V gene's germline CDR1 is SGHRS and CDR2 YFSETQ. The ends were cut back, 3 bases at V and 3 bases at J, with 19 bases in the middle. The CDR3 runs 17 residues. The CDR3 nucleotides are TGCGCCAGCAGCTGGGGAGATAGGGGGTTAGACTACAATGAGCAGTTCTTC. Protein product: CASSWGDRGLDYNEQFF.

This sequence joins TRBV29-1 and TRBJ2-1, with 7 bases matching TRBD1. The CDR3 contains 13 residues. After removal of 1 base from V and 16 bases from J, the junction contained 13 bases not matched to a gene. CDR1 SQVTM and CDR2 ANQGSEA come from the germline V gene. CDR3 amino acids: CSVEGSKDRVKFF. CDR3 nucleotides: TGCAGCGTTGAAGGGTCTAAAGACAGGGTGAAATTCTTC.

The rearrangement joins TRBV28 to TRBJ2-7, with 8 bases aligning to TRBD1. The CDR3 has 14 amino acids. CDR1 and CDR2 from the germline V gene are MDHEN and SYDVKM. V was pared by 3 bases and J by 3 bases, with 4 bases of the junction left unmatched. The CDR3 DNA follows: TGTGCCAGCAGTTTCCAACAGGGGGTCTACGAGCAGTACTTC. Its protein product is CASSFQQGVYEQYF.

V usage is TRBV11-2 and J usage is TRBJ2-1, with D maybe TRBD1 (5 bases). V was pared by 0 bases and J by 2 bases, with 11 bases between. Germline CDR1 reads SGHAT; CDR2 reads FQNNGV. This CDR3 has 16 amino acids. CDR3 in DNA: TGTGCCAGCAGCTTAGAGCGACCCAGGGCCTACAATGAGCAGTTCTTC. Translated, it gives CASSLERPRAYNEQFF.

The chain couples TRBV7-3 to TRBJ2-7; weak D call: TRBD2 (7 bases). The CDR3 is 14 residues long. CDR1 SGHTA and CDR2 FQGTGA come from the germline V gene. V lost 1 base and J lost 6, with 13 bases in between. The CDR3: CASSLKGGAREQYF. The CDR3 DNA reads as TGTGCCAGCAGCTTAAAGGGGGGGGCGCGCGAGCAGTACTTC.

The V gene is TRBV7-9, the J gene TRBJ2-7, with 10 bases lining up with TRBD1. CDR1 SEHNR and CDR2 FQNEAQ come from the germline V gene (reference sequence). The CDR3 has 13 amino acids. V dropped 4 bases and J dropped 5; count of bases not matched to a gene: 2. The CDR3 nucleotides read TGTGCCAGCAGCTGGGACAGGGGCGACGAGCAGTACTTC. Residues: CASSWDRGDEQYF.

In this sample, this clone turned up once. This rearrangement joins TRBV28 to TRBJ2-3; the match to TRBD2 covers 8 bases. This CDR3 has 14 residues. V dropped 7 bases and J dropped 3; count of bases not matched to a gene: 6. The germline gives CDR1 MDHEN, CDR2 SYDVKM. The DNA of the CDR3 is TGTGCCAGCAATGTGGAGCGGGGGACAGATACGCAGTATTTT. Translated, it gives CASNVERGTDTQYF. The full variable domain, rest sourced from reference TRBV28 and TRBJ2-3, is DVKVTQSSRYLVKRTGEKVFLECVQDMDHENMFWYRQDPGLGLRLIYFSYDVKMKEKGDIPEGYSVSREKKERFSLILESASTNQTSMYLCASNVERGTDTQYFGPGTRLTVL.